The T cell receptor beta chain described here comes from a study of T cell responses to AZD1222 COVID-19 vaccine. The protocol was immunoSEQ multiplex PCR, while the TCRdb copy is restricted to in-frame clones and leaves out a portion. The sample lists fewer than 200,000 clones; around 88% were seen once. Study-level results: Close to half of spike-specific TCRs reportedly recognize unmutated variant regions. Donors in the cohort were predominantly white British and more often female, and clonal diversity was possibly underestimated. In all cases, repertoires were sampled only after the peak T cell response.

The study pooled second doses at about 4 or about 12 weeks. Details on this clone: Its specificity is not known.

This clonotype was sampled from an adult who received the AZD1222 COVID-19 vaccine. The sequencing used peripheral blood, collected 28 days after the second AZD1222 dose.

In nucleotides, the CDR3 is TGTGCCAGCTCACCAATCGGAGGTAACACTGAAGCTTTCTTT. This codes for CASSPIGGNTEAFF. V and J are TRBV18 and TRBJ1-1; no firm D call. Per germline, CDR1 KGHSH and CDR2 LQKENI. The CDR3 extends over 14 amino acids. The V gene lost 2 bases and the J gene lost 2 bases, with 9 bases spanning the gap.